This T cell receptor (beta chain) was identified in a study of T cell responses to AZD1222 COVID-19 vaccine. Notes on the study in general: Among the donors, most were white British and more were female, and clonal diversity was possibly underestimated. Regions 160-218 and 743-854 dominated among vaccine-associated CD4 TCRs spanning spike.

Clones were read by immunoSEQ multiplex PCR, and TCRdb kept only the in-frame ones, dropping some. The sample lists 150,000 to 200,000 clones, more than 75% occurring once. In the case of this clone: Its target is unknown.

With V trimmed by 2 bases and J by 3 bases, 7 bases remained unmatched. The CDR3 has 16 amino acids. Germline values: CDR1 MDHEN, CDR2 SYDVKM. The V gene is TRBV28, the J gene TRBJ2-1, with 7 bases that match TRBD1. The sample in question was peripheral blood, obtained on day 0 of MenACWY control vaccination. The receptor comes from an adult in good health. In nucleotides, the CDR3 is TGTGCCAGCAGTTTACGGCAGGGGGTCCTCTACAATGAGCAGTTCTTC. Its translation is CASSLRQGVLYNEQFF.